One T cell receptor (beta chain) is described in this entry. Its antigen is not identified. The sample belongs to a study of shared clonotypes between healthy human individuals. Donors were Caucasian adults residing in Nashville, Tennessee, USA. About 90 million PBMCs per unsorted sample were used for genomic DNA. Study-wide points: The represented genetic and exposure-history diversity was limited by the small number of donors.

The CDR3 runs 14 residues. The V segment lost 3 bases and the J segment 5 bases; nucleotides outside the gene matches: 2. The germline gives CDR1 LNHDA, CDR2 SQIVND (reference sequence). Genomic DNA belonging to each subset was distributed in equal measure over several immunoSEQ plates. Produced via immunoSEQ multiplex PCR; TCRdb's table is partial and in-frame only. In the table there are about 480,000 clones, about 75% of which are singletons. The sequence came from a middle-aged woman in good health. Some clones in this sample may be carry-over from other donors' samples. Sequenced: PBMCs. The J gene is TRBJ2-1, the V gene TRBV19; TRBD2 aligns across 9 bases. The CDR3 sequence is CASSIIAGDNEQFF. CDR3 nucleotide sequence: TGTGCCAGTAGTATCATAGCGGGAGACAATGAGCAGTTCTTC.